These 3 T cell receptor beta chains share one sample of origin, sequenced in a study of blood T cells in healthy people across ages. Alongside a J-beta primer mix, a sample-barcoded 5' primer served in a second PCR lasting about 6 to 11 cycles. TCRdb analysed the 5' RACE reads with MiXCR anew, one entry per CDR3 protein. The top ten clones hold about 22% of a sample with 550,000 to 600,000 distinct CDR3 sequences, 45% to 55% of them seen once. The sample comprised blood. The receptors stem from an elderly man in good health.

V usage is TRBV20-1 and J usage is TRBJ2-7; 9 positions match TRBD1. After removal of 7 bases from V and 6 bases from J, the junction contained 13 bases not matched to a gene. The germline V gene has CDR1 DFQATT and CDR2 SNEGSKA (reference sequence). CDR3 length equals 14 residues. CDR3 loop: CSGLLGTGRTEQYF. As DNA, the CDR3 is TGCAGTGGGTTACTCGGGACAGGGAGGACCGAGCAGTACTTC.

V gene TRBV4-1 combines with J gene TRBJ2-2, with 10 bases that match TRBD1. The germline CDR1 and CDR2 sequences are MGHRA and YSYEKL. J gave up 3 bases and V 4 bases, and 5 bases lay outside the gene matches. CDR3 size: 16 residues. The CDR3 nucleotides are TGCGCCAGCAGCCCCGACAGGGGGCAAGACACCGGGGAGCTGTTTTTT. It specifies CASSPDRGQDTGELFF.

This clonotype was seen just once. The V and J genes are TRBV18 and TRBJ2-4; D is unclear. The closer fit of TRBJ2-7 to the DNA end suggests the J call may be wrong. The CDR3 extends over 15 amino acids. Germline CDR1 is KGHSH and CDR2 is LQKENI. CDR3 coding DNA: TGTGCCAGCTCACCACCGGTAGACGGAACCTACGAGCAGTACTTC. Protein sequence: CASSPPVDGTYEQYF.